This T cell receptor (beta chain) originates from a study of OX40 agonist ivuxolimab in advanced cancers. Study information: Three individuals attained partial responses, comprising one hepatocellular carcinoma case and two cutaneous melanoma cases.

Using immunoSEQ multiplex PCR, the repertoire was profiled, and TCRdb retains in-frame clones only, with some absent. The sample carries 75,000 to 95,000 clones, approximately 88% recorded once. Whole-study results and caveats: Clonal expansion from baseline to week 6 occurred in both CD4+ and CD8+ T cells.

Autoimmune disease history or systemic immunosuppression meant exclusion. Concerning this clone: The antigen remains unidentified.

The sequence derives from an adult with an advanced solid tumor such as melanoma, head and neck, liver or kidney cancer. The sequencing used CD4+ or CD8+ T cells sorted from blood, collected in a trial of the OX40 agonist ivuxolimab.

DNA for the CDR3: TGTGCCAGCAGCTTATTCCTGTCAGAGACCCAGTACTTC. The encoded protein is CASSLFLSETQYF. This sequence joins TRBV7-2 and TRBJ2-5, with D uncertain. The germline V gene encodes CDR1 SGHTA and CDR2 FQGNSA. The CDR3 sequence is 13 residues long. V lost 2 bases to trimming and J lost 4 bases, with 8 bases between them.